Given below is one T cell receptor beta chain in context. The target of this receptor is not known. The final CDR3 position lacks the conserved phenylalanine or tryptophan, pointing to a likely read error. The TCR beta CDR3 regions were amplified from the RNA transcripts. For the first round of RT-PCR on the TCR CDR3, the HTBI primer set was used together with the Qiagen OneStep RT-PCR kit. Libraries were constructed in a second round of multiplex PCR, after which size selection and purification were carried out. Sequencing of the libraries was done on an Illumina HiSeq2000 using paired-end 100 bp reads. The authors' pipeline ran thus. SOAPnuke was used to process the raw data, removing reads that contained adapters or uncalled bases, had a mean Phred below 15, or lacked an exact match to the constant primer or identifier. High-quality paired reads were merged using COPE v1.2.5, and each unique nucleotide sequence was defined as a clonotype. MiTCR v1.1 was used to align clonotypes to the IMGT TRBV, TRBD and TRBJ reference segments. The analysis was restricted to V-J combinations with a frequency above 0.0001, which together covered around 99% of the repertoires. The TCS score was defined as the ratio of F50 (clonal expansion) to E x V (chaos), calculated using BLOSUM62-based TCRdist between CDR3 peptides within each V-J. Welch's t-statistics and random forest reduced roughly 500 V-J features to roughly 13, which were used in a naive Bayes classifier (R e1071). The public reads were reanalyzed by TCRdb: fastp trimming at Q25, MiXCR alignment, in-frame beta chains only. One record per CDR3 amino acid sequence lists the most common genes and DNA. The V and J calls come from TCRdb's annotation, not from the publication. For this sample the table gives 550,000 to 850,000 distinct CDR3 sequences, of which around a sixth were detected only once. In total, the top ten clones hold around 17% of the sample.

The sample comes from a study of T cells in Graves' hyperthyroidism and ophthalmopathy (dated by TCRdb to between 2018 and 2021). A note on the overall study: Peripheral blood samples were taken at initial diagnosis, before any treatment was given. TCR V-J signatures able to tell the groups apart were searched for in a discovery cohort of 95 to 100 patients, of whom more than 40 had Graves' ophthalmopathy and under 65 had stable Graves' hyperthyroidism. Prospective prediction of ophthalmopathy was tested in an independent validation cohort of fewer than 20 hyperthyroidism patients and around 16 patients who later progressed to ophthalmopathy. For training and testing, the roughly 100 patients in the discovery cohort were randomly divided in a 7:3 ratio. The study also compared thyroid tissue and blood T-cell repertoires from about six Graves' hyperthyroidism patients. After sampling, hyperthyroidism patients received methimazole starting at 30 mg daily, and ophthalmopathy patients received high-dose intravenous methylprednisolone. The paper reports TCR Vbeta CDR3 sequencing of over 120 peripheral blood samples: approximately 41 ophthalmopathy, 70 to 85 hyperthyroidism and around 17 progressor patients.

Study-level results and caveats: In validation, the model predicted progression to ophthalmopathy with about 71% sensitivity and about 72% specificity, a median of approximately 6.5 months before onset. Sample size was not statistically predetermined, and investigators were not blinded to group allocation. Most expanded thyroid clonotypes (frequency above 0.001) were also detected in blood, suggesting blood repertoires may reflect thyroid immune responses. In cross-validation, a model built on a 13 V-J signature told ophthalmopathy apart from stable hyperthyroidism with approximately 90% sensitivity and roughly 83% specificity, and in testing the same model reached 80%/75%.

Hyperthyroidism patients were aged 18 to 65 years and newly diagnosed, with disease duration of less than 2 months. The study excluded patients with uncontrolled infections, other autoimmune diseases, pregnancy or lactation. Clinical symptoms, serum thyroxine and TRAb, thyroid ultrasound, and orbital computed tomography formed the basis for the diagnoses. Blood from progressor patients was drawn when they were first diagnosed with hyperthyroidism, before any ophthalmopathy symptoms appeared. Ficoll-Paque density gradient centrifugation was used to isolate PBMCs from 9.5 to 10 ml of fresh peripheral blood. Progressor patients were defined as those initially diagnosed with Graves' hyperthyroidism in whom ophthalmopathy developed during follow-up. Trizol reagent was used to extract total RNA, and RNA quality was then checked on an Agilent 2100 Bioanalyzer. The TCR originated in a woman aged 45-60 years with Graves' hyperthyroidism that later progressed to Graves' ophthalmopathy. The source material was blood.

This receptor has the CDR3 CASSQVGSTEAFL. The DNA is TGTGCCAGCAGCCAAGTTGGATCCACTGAAGCTTTCCTT. The sequence is built from TRBV3-1 and TRBJ1-1, with an unclear D gene assignment. Between the V and J ends, shortened by 1 base and 4 bases respectively, the junction contains 7 bases. The CDR3 is made up of 13 amino acids, end residues included. Here the CDR3 DNA is all that survives: 39 bases in frame from base 1. The germline V gene encodes CDR1 LGHDT and CDR2 YNNKEL (reference sequence).